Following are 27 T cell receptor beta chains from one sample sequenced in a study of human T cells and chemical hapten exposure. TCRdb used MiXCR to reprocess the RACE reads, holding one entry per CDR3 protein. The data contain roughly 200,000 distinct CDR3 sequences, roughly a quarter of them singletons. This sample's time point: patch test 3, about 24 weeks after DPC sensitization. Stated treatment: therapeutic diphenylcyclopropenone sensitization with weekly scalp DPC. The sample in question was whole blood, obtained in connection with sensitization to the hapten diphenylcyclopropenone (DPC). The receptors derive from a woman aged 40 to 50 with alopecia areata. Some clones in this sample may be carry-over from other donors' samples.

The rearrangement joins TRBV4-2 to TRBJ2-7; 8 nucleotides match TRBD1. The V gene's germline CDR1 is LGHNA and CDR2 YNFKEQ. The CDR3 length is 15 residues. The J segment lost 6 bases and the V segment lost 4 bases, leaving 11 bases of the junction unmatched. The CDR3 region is CASSREDRGIGEQYF. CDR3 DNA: TGTGCCAGCAGCCGGGAAGACAGGGGCATAGGCGAGCAGTACTTC.

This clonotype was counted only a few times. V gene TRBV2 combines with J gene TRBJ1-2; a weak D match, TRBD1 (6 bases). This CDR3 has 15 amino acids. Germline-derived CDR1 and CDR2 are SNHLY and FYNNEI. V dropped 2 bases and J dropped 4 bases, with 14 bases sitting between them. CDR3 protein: CASSELGGAGYGYTF. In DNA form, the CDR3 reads TGTGCCAGCAGTGAATTGGGGGGCGCGGGCTATGGCTACACCTTC. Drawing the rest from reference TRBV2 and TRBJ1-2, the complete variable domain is EPEVTQTPSHQVTQMGQEVILRCVPISNHLYFYWYRQILGQKVEFLVSFYNNEISEKSEIFDDQFSVERPDGSNFTLKIRSTKLEDSAMYFCASSELGGAGYGYTFGSGTRLTVV.

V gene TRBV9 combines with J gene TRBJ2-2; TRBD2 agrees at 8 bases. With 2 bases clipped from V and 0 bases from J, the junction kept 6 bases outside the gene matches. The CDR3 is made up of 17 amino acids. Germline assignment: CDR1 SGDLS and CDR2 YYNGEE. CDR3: CASSVQHSGANTGELFF. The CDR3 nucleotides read TGTGCCAGCAGCGTTCAGCATAGCGGGGCGAACACCGGGGAGCTGTTTTTT.

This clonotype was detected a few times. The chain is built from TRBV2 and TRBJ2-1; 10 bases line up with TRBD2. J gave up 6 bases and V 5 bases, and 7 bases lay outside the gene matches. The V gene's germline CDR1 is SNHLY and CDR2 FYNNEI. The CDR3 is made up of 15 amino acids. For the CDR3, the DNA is TGTGCCAGCAGTACAGCTAGCGGGAGTTTCAATGAGCAGTTCTTC. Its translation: CASSTASGSFNEQFF.

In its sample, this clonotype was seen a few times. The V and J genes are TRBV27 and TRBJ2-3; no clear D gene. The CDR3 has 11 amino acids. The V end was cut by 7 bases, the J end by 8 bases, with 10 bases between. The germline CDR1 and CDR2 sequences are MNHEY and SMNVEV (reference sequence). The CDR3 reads CASISGGTQYF. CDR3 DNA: TGTGCCAGCATTTCGGGTGGTACGCAGTATTTT.

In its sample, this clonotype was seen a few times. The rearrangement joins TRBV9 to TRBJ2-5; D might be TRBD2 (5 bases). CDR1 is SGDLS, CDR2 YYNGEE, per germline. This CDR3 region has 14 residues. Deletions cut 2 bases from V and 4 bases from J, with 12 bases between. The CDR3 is CASSVSERRETQYF. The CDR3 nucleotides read TGTGCCAGCAGCGTGAGTGAGCGGAGAGAGACCCAGTACTTC. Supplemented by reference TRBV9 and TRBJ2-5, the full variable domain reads DSGVTQTPKHLITATGQRVTLRCSPRSGDLSVYWYQQSLDQGLQFLIQYYNGEERAKGNILERFSAQQFPDLHSELNLSSLELGDSALYFCASSVSERRETQYFGPGTRLLVL.

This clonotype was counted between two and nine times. In DNA, the CDR3 is TGTGCCAGCAGTTTACGGGGGAGGGGAGAGCAGTACTTC. It encodes CASSLRGRGEQYF. The chain carries TRBV28 and TRBJ2-7; 7 bases fit TRBD2. The germline gives CDR1 MDHEN, CDR2 SYDVKM. Trimming removed 2 bases from V and 7 bases from J; junction bases left unmatched: 5. The CDR3 has 13 residues.

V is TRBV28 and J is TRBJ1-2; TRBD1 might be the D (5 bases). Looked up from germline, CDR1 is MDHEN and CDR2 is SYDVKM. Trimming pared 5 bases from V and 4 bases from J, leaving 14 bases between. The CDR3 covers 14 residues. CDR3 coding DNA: TGTGCCAGCAGTCCTTACAAGGACACCTATGGCTACACCTTC. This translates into CASSPYKDTYGYTF.

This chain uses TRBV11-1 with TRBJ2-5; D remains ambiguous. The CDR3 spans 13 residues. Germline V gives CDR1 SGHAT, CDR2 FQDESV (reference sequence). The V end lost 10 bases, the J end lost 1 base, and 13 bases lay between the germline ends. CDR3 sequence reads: CATRSVPQETQYF. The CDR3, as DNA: TGTGCCACCCGAAGTGTCCCCCAAGAGACCCAGTACTTC.

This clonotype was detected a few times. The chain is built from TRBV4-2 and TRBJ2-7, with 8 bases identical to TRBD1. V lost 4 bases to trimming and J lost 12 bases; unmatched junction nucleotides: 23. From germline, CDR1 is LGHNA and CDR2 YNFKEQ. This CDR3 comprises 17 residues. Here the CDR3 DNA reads TGTGCCAGCAGCCCGACCTCCCAAGGGACAGGAGCTACGAGGGCGTACTTC. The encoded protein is CASSPTSQGTGATRAYF.

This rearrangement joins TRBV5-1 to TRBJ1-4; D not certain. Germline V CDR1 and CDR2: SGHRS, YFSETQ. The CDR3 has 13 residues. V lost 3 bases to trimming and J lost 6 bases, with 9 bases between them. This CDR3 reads CASSSVTDEKLFF. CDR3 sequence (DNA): TGCGCCAGCAGCTCCGTGACGGATGAAAAACTGTTTTTT.

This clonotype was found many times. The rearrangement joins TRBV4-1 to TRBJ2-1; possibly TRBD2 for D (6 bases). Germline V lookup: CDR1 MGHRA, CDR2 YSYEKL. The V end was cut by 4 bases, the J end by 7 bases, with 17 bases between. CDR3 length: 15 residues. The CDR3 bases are TGCGCCAGCAGCCTAGGTCCGGGAGAGCCGAATGAGCAGTTCTTC. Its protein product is CASSLGPGEPNEQFF.

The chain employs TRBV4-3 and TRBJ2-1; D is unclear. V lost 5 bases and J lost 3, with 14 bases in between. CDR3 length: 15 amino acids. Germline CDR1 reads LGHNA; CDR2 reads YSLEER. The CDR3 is CASSSTATSYNEQFF. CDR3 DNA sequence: TGCGCCAGCAGCTCCACCGCGACAAGCTACAATGAGCAGTTCTTC.

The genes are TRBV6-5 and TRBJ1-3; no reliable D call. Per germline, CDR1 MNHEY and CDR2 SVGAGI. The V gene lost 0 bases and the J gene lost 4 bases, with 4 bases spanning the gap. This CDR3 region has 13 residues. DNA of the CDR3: TGTGCCAGCAGTTACTCTCGCGGAAACACCATATATTTT. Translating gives CASSYSRGNTIYF.

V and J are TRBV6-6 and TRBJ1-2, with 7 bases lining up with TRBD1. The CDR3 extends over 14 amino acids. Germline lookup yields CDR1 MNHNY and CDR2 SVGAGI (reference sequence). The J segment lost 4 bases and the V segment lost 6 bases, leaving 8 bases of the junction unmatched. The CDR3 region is CASSRGGEGYGYTF. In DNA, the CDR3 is TGTGCCAGCAGCCGAGGGGGCGAGGGCTATGGCTACACCTTC.

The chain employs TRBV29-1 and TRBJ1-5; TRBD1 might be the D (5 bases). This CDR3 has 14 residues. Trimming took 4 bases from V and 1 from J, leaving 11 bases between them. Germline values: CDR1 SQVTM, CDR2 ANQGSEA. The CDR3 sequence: CSVGVGVSNQPQHF. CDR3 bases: TGCAGCGTTGGAGTAGGGGTGAGCAATCAGCCCCAGCATTTT.

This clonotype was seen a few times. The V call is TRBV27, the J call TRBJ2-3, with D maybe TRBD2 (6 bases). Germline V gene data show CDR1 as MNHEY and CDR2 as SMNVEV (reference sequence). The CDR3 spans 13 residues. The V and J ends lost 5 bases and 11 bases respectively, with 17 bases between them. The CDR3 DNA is TGTGCCAGCAGTCCCGCGACTAGTAATAGGCAGTATTTT. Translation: CASSPATSNRQYF.

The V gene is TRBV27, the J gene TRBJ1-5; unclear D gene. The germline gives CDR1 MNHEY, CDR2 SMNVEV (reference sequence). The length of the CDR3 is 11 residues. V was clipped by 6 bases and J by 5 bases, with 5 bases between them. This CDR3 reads CASSPHQPQHF. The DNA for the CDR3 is TGTGCCAGCAGCCCTCATCAGCCCCAGCATTTT.

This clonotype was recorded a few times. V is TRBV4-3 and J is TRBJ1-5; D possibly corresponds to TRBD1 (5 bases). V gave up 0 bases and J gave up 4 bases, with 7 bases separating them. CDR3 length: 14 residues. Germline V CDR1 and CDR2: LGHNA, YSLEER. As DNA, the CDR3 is TGCGCCAGCAGCCAAGATTGGGGGAATCAGCCCCAGCATTTT. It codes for CASSQDWGNQPQHF.

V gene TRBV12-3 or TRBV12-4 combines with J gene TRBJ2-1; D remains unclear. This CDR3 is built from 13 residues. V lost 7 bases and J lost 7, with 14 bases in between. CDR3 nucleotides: TGTGCCAGCACCCTACAAGGGAAGAATGAGCAGTTCTTC. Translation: CASTLQGKNEQFF.

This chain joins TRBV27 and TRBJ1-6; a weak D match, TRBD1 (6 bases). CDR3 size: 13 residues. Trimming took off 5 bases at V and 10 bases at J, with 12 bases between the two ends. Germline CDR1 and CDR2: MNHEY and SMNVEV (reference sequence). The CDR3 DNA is TGTGCCAGCAGTCAAGGGGGGGCGTCACCCCTCCACTTT. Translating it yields CASSQGGASPLHF.

The CDR3 sequence is CSASRDSSYEQYF. In DNA form, the CDR3 reads TGCAGTGCCTCCCGGGACAGCTCCTACGAGCAGTACTTC. The chain carries TRBV20-1 and TRBJ2-7; the match to TRBD1 covers 7 bases. V shed 6 bases and J 0 bases; nucleotides not matched to a gene: 5. From germline, CDR1 is DFQATT and CDR2 SNEGSKA (reference sequence). The CDR3 has 13 residues.

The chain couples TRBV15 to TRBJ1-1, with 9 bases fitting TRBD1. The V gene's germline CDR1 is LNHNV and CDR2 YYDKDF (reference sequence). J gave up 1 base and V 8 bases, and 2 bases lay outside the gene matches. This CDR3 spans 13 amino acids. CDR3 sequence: CATGTGTNTEAFF. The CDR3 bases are TGTGCCACCGGGACAGGGACGAACACTGAAGCTTTCTTT.

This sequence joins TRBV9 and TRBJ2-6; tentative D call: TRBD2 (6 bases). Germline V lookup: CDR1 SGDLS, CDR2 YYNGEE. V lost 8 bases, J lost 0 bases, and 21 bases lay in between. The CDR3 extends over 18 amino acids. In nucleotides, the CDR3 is TGTGCCAGTGAATCGGACGGAGGGCTATTCTCTGGGGCCAACGTCCTGACTTTC. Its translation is CASESDGGLFSGANVLTF.

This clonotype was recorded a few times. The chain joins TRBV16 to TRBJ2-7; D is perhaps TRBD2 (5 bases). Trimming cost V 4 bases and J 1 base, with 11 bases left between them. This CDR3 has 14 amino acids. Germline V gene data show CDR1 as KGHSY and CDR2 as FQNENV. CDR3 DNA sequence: TGTGCCAGCAGCCTCGGACTGAAGTCCTACGAGCAGTACTTC. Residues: CASSLGLKSYEQYF.

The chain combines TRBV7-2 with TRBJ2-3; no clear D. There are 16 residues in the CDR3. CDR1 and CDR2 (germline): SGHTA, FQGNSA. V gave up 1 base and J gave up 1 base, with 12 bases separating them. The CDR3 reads CASSLVVAQGTDTQYF. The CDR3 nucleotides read TGTGCCAGCAGCTTAGTCGTGGCCCAAGGCACAGATACGCAGTATTTT.

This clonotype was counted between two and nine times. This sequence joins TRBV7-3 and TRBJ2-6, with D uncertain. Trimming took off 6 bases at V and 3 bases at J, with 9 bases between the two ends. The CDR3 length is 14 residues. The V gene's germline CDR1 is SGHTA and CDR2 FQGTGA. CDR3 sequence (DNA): TGTGCCAGCAGTAGGGATATTGGGGCCAACGTCCTGACTTTC. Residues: CASSRDIGANVLTF.